These 26 T cell receptor beta chains originate from one sample sequenced in a study of shared clonotypes between healthy human individuals. Profiled with immunoSEQ multiplex PCR; TCRdb holds only in-frame clones, not every one. The data contain 90,000 to 120,000 clones, less than 80% of them singletons. The sequenced material came from memory CD8+ T cells sorted from blood. Subset in this sample: CD45RO+ cells pooled with CCR7-negative TemRA cells. The source of these receptors is a woman aged 25-40 years in good health.

The chain combines TRBV25-1 with TRBJ2-5; either TRBD1 or TRBD2 may fit D (6 bases each). V was clipped by 5 bases and J by 5 bases, with 18 bases between them. CDR1 is MGHDK and CDR2 is SYGVNS in the germline V gene. This CDR3 is built from 15 residues. Here the CDR3 DNA reads TGTGCCAGCAGTTACAGGGAGGCGGGGAGGGAGACCCAGTACTTC. Translated, it gives CASSYREAGRETQYF.

The chain joins TRBV28 to TRBJ2-2, with D possibly matching TRBD2 (5 bases). Germline CDR1 is MDHEN and CDR2 is SYDVKM. Trimming removed 6 bases from V and 6 bases from J, with 14 bases in between. The CDR3 sequence is 14 residues long. The CDR3 region is CASRHLLGAGELFF. DNA for the CDR3: TGTGCCAGCAGACACCTACTAGGCGCCGGGGAGCTGTTTTTT.

The gene calls are TRBV7-2 and TRBJ2-3; 10 nucleotides align to TRBD2. The CDR3 is 16 amino acids. The germline CDR1 and CDR2 sequences are SGHTA and FQGNSA. V lost 4 bases to trimming and J lost 1 base; unmatched junction nucleotides: 5. The CDR3 loop is CASSWAGTSGTDTQYF. CDR3 nucleotides: TGTGCCAGCAGCTGGGCCGGGACTAGCGGCACAGATACGCAGTATTTT.

This chain connects TRBV29-1 to TRBJ1-4; tentative D call: TRBD1 (6 bases). This CDR3 is built from 14 residues. Per germline, CDR1 SQVTM and CDR2 ANQGSEA. Trimming shortened V by 7 bases and J by 3 bases, and 15 bases separated the two germline ends. The CDR3 coding sequence is TGCAGCGGGCAGGGGACCGATCCTAATGAAAAACTGTTTTTT. Encoded protein: CSGQGTDPNEKLFF.

This clone has a single count. The chain links TRBV2 to TRBJ2-7; tentatively, D is TRBD2 (6 bases). Trimming left V 2 bases short and J 3 bases short, with 11 bases between. This CDR3 has 14 residues. Germline loops: CDR1 SNHLY, CDR2 FYNNEI. DNA of the CDR3: TGTGCCAGCAGTGAACCGAGCGGGTACTACGAGCAGTACTTC. Amino acids: CASSEPSGYYEQYF.

This clone occurred many times. The chain recombines TRBV7-8 with TRBJ1-4; TRBD1 might be the D (6 bases). This CDR3 is 15 amino acids long. V gave up 5 bases and J gave up 3 bases, with 13 bases separating them. CDR1 and CDR2 from the germline V gene are SGHVS and FQNEAQ. The DNA for the CDR3 is TGTGCCAGCAGCCACCGAGGGGGAGCTAATGAAAAACTGTTTTTT. Translated, it gives CASSHRGGANEKLFF.

The chain employs TRBV10-3 and TRBJ1-2, with a tentative D call TRBD1 (5 bases). The germline CDR1 and CDR2 sequences are ENHRY and SYGVKD. The CDR3 consists of 15 residues. V was pared by 3 bases and J by 3 bases, with 14 bases between. CDR3 DNA sequence: TGTGCCATCAGTGAAGTTGCCAGGGTGGACTATGGCTACACCTTC. Residues: CAISEVARVDYGYTF.

Points on this clone: Other DNA sequences of this sample code for an identical CDR3. The chain uses TRBV7-9 and TRBJ2-7, with unresolved D. Germline CDR1 SEHNR, CDR2 FQNEAQ (reference sequence). This CDR3 is built from 12 residues. Trimming left V 5 bases short and J 2 bases short, with 7 bases between. The CDR3 loop is CASSPTTYEQYF. The CDR3 bases are TGTGCCAGCAGCCCTACAACCTACGAGCAGTACTTC.

This clone was recorded a few times. The genes are TRBV6-5 and TRBJ2-7, with 11 bases fitting TRBD2. CDR1 is MNHEY, CDR2 SVGAGI, per germline. The CDR3 has 16 amino acids. After removal of 2 bases from V and 4 bases from J, the junction contained 7 bases not matched to a gene. The CDR3: CASSYPTSGSSYEQYF. In DNA, the CDR3 is TGTGCCAGCAGTTACCCCACTAGCGGGAGTTCTTACGAGCAGTACTTC.

V gene TRBV19 combines with J gene TRBJ1-1; D might be TRBD1 (6 bases). CDR1 is LNHDA and CDR2 is SQIVND in the germline V gene (reference sequence). V lost 7 bases to trimming and J lost 3 bases, with 21 bases between them. CDR3 length: 16 residues. In nucleotides, the CDR3 is TGTGCCAGTACTCATAACCGTTACAGGGAGCACACTGAAGCTTTCTTT. This gives the protein CASTHNRYREHTEAFF.

The chain couples TRBV19 to TRBJ2-3; 7 nucleotides align to TRBD1. Trimming removed 6 bases from V and 1 base from J; junction bases left unmatched: 7. The CDR3 totals 15 residues. The germline V gene has CDR1 LNHDA and CDR2 SQIVND (reference sequence). This CDR3 is CASRHRGLRTDTQYF. In nucleotides, the CDR3 is TGTGCCAGTAGACACAGGGGTCTTCGCACAGATACGCAGTATTTT.

J is TRBJ2-5 and V is TRBV6-1; TRBD2 is a possible D gene (5 bases). Germline assignment: CDR1 MNHNS and CDR2 SASEGT. V was shortened by 4 bases and J by 5 bases, with 11 bases between the two germline ends. The CDR3 consists of 13 residues. CDR3 nucleotides: TGTGCCAGCAGTGCCGGGGAGCATGAGACCCAGTACTTC. Its protein product is CASSAGEHETQYF.

The chain has TRBV7-8 and TRBJ2-1; a weak D match, TRBD2 (7 bases). V gave up 10 bases and J gave up 4 bases, with 17 bases separating them. Germline V gene data show CDR1 as SGHVS and CDR2 as FQNEAQ. The CDR3 is made up of 14 amino acids. CDR3 DNA sequence: TGTGCCACCAGAGGGCGGGGGCCGTACAATGAGCAGTTCTTC. Amino acids: CATRGRGPYNEQFF.

The chain couples TRBV5-5 to TRBJ2-7; 8 positions agree with TRBD1. CDR1 and CDR2 from the germline V gene are SGHKS and YYEKEE (reference sequence). The CDR3 is made up of 14 amino acids. J was trimmed by 3 bases and V by 3 bases; bases with no gene match: 5. In DNA form, the CDR3 reads TGTGCCAGCAGCTCGGGACAGGTCCGCTACGAGCAGTACTTC. Encoded protein: CASSSGQVRYEQYF. The whole variable domain, remainder taken from reference TRBV5-5 and TRBJ2-7, is DAGVTQSPTHLIKTRGQQVTLRCSPISGHKSVSWYQQVLGQGPQFIFQYYEKEERGRGNFPDRFSARQFPNYSSELNVNALLLGDSALYLCASSSGQVRYEQYFGPGTRLTVT.

This chain uses TRBV28 with TRBJ2-7, with a weak D call TRBD1 (5 bases). Germline V gene sequence: CDR1 MDHEN, CDR2 SYDVKM. V was clipped by 2 bases and J by 3 bases, with 17 bases between them. The CDR3 has 16 residues. The CDR3 DNA sequence: TGTGCCAGCAGTTTACCGGGTCGGACATACGACTACGAGCAGTACTTC. This encodes CASSLPGRTYDYEQYF.

The chain employs TRBV6-5 and TRBJ1-3, with D perhaps matching TRBD1 (5 bases). Germline CDR1 MNHEY, CDR2 SVGAGI. Trimming removed 0 bases from V and 4 bases from J, with 13 bases in between. This CDR3 comprises 16 residues. The CDR3 loop is CASSYSNGGNGNTIYF. The CDR3 DNA follows: TGTGCCAGCAGTTACTCGAATGGGGGGAACGGAAACACCATATATTTT.

The chain joins TRBV30 to TRBJ1-3; D is ambiguous. This CDR3 is built from 12 residues. V lost 4 bases and J lost 0, with 4 bases in between. In germline, CDR1 is GTSNPN, CDR2 SVGIG (reference sequence). Written as DNA, the CDR3 is TGTGCCTGGACCCCCTCTGGAAACACCATATATTTT. It yields the protein CAWTPSGNTIYF.

The genes are TRBV2 and TRBJ1-1; 7 positions agree with TRBD1. V lost 6 bases, J lost 4 bases, and 14 bases stayed unmatched. Germline-derived CDR1 and CDR2 are SNHLY and FYNNEI. The CDR3 runs to 16 residues. This chain's CDR3 is CASRGLGEGATTEAFF. For the CDR3, the DNA is TGTGCCAGCAGGGGACTCGGGGAGGGGGCTACCACTGAAGCTTTCTTT.

The rearrangement links TRBV18 to TRBJ2-2; D possibly corresponds to TRBD2 (5 bases). The CDR3 loop spans 14 amino acids. V lost 3 bases and J lost 6, with 11 bases in between. Germline V gives CDR1 KGHSH, CDR2 LQKENI. CDR3 amino acids: CASSPIGISGELFF. In nucleotides, the CDR3 is TGTGCCAGCTCACCGATCGGGATCTCCGGGGAGCTGTTTTTT.

This clone was seen at least ten times. The chain recombines TRBV6-1 with TRBJ2-1; D gene ambiguous. The CDR3 has 15 residues. The germline V gene has CDR1 MNHNS and CDR2 SASEGT. V dropped 6 bases and J dropped 0 bases, with 12 bases sitting between them. The DNA for the CDR3 is TGTGCCAGCAGAGAGCAGGAGTTCTCCTACAATGAGCAGTTCTTC. This gives the protein CASREQEFSYNEQFF.

The chain recombines TRBV6-1 with TRBJ1-2; 9 bases align to TRBD1. The CDR3 loop spans 16 amino acids. V shed 0 bases, J shed 3 bases, and the junction held 5 bases outside the gene matches. In germline, CDR1 is MNHNS, CDR2 SASEGT. Here the CDR3 reads CASSEAGTGSYYGYTF. CDR3 nucleotide sequence: TGTGCCAGCAGTGAAGCCGGGACAGGGAGTTACTATGGCTACACCTTC.

CDR3 protein: CASSQGPGGAETQYF. CDR3 bases: TGCGCCAGCAGCCAGGGCCCCGGAGGTGCAGAGACCCAGTACTTC. The rearrangement joins TRBV4-1 to TRBJ2-5, with D maybe TRBD2 (5 bases). The V gene's germline CDR1 is MGHRA and CDR2 YSYEKL. This CDR3 spans 15 amino acids. The V and J ends lost 3 bases and 4 bases respectively, with 15 bases between them.

This chain links TRBV23-1 with TRBJ1-3; D not resolved. TRBV23-1 carries the ORF label, with uncertain function. The CDR3 extends over 18 amino acids. Trimming cost V 0 bases and J 5 bases, with 20 bases left between them. The CDR3 is CASSQSVPSEGLRNTIYF. The DNA for the CDR3 is TGCGCCAGCAGTCAATCGGTCCCGTCCGAGGGTTTAAGAAACACCATATATTTT.

J is TRBJ2-2 and V is TRBV6-1; 7 nucleotides agree with TRBD2. The CDR3 has 16 amino acids. Germline values: CDR1 MNHNS, CDR2 SASEGT. Germline trimming cut 2 bases from V and 6 bases from J; bases unmatched to any gene: 9. CDR3 sequence (DNA): TGTGCCAGCAGTGAATCACCGGGAGGTGCGTCCGGGGAGCTGTTTTTT. It codes for CASSESPGGASGELFF.

The chain uses TRBV7-2 and TRBJ2-7; D unresolved. Germline values: CDR1 SGHTA, CDR2 FQGNSA. Trimming took 4 bases from V and 6 from J, leaving 7 bases between them. The CDR3 is 11 amino acids. The chain's CDR3 is CASSYWSEQYF. Here the CDR3 DNA reads TGTGCCAGCAGCTATTGGAGCGAGCAGTACTTC.

This chain uses TRBV29-1 with TRBJ1-2; D possibly corresponds to TRBD1 (5 bases). Germline loops: CDR1 SQVTM, CDR2 ANQGSEA. This CDR3 has 12 residues. The V end was cut by 8 bases, the J end by 3 bases, with 13 bases between. The CDR3 nucleotides are TGCAGCTCCCCGGCAGGGTACTATGGCTACACCTTC. Translating it yields CSSPAGYYGYTF.